The T cell receptor beta chain under discussion was sequenced for a study of blood T cell repertoires in COVID-19 (dated by TCRdb to about 2020). With respect to the entire study: Collaborator samples came from the United States, Italy and Spain and covered acute and convalescent phases of COVID-19. Deeply sampled blood TCRbeta repertoires from subjects exposed to, actively infected with, or recovered from COVID-19 were included in the dataset. The sample metadata nearly always contained a de-identified subject ID, COVID-19 status, age in years and sex. The repertoires were made available in a free public database intended to serve as a resource for research on the immune response to SARS-CoV-2. Samples were obtained from the ongoing ImmuneRACE study (first 160 participants) and from over 1,000 subjects provided by 6 global collaborators. HLA class I and class II types, where available, came from metadata supplied by the sample provider rather than from assay-based typing. The prospective study material was composed of cDNA or gDNA derived from T cells, B-cell-depleted T cells, or PBMCs. What the research found in general, with its limitations: The quantity of clinical and demographic metadata differed by source and by participant and was supplied without curation.

Participants in the prospective study were enrolled through a virtual design, were aged about 18 to 100 years, and lived in approximately 25 United States geographic areas. In the prospective study, cohorts were assigned on the basis of participant-reported clinical history obtained from a screening survey and a study questionnaire. Mobile phlebotomists in the prospective study collected whole blood, serum and a nasopharyngeal or oropharyngeal swab from every participant. Additional blood draws and questionnaires over an approximately two-month period could optionally be provided by prospective study participants. Before DNA extraction, blood samples from the prospective study were shipped at room temperature or frozen. TCRbeta CDR3 regions were amplified from genomic DNA using the immunoSEQ Assay, a bias-controlled multiplex PCR. Per the authors' processing: Within the assay, amplification of reference gene primers was used to estimate how many nucleated cells each sample contained. Sequence reads were collapsed and filtered to measure the absolute abundance of every unique TCRbeta CDR3 rearrangement. For each sample, productive Simpson clonality was calculated as the square root of Simpson's diversity index over productive rearrangements. As stored in TCRdb, this immuneACCESS dataset retains in-frame rearrangements with V and J assigned. A fraction of the clones does not appear; measured against another copy, unresolved V genes explain less than half of the discrepancy, and the remainder lacks a known reason. For V, J and clone size, that table is used; D and trimming come from the DNA. Counted in this sample were about 250,000 clones; almost 85% of them appeared once. The top ten clonotypes cover around 10% of the sample.

V sheds 11 bases and J sheds 7 bases, leaving 23 bases between their ends. From the cysteine through the phenylalanine, the CDR3 covers 14 amino acids. Left in the record is the CDR3 DNA by itself, 42 bases read in frame from the first base. Sequences LNHDA (CDR1) and SQIVND (CDR2) are obtained from the germline V gene (reference sequence). On this clone itself: There is no known antigen for this receptor. No much larger clone exists at a distance of one base, and base qualities are not known.

The V and J genes are TRBV19 and TRBJ1-2; D gene: possibly TRBD1, on 6 matching bases. The specimen sequenced was PBMCs or T cells enriched from blood (not recorded which). The receptor's source is a woman aged 50 to 60 with acute COVID-19. The sequenced DNA is TGTGCCTCTGCCCCCGGGGCAGGGGTGAGTGGCTACACCTTC. Translated, it reads CASAPGAGVSGYTF.